This T cell receptor beta chain was identified during a study of T cell repertoires in cytomegalovirus infection. Study details: Matching HLA type and CMV infection were both indicated by public TCR beta signatures.

General study results and limits: HLA-C-restricted CMV clonotypes gave the most frequent clonotype in two of eight donors.

TCRdb independently ran MiXCR on the reads; one entry per CDR3 protein. The repertoire holds about 770,000 distinct CDR3 sequences, with about 28% as singletons. The V gene's germline CDR1 is LNHNV and CDR2 YYDKDF (reference sequence). The V end was cut by 0 bases, the J end by 2 bases, with 13 bases between. This CDR3 is built from 17 residues. In its sample, this clonotype was seen a few times. Its antigen is unidentified. This TCR came from a human donor in good health (CMV status not recorded). Some clones in this sample may be carry-over from other donors' samples. The chain couples TRBV15 to TRBJ2-2; possible D gene TRBD2, 6 bases. The sample here was cultured CD8+ T cells from PBMCs, taken from culture after CMV antigen stimulation. This CDR3 reads CATSRDLSGRNTGELFF. DNA for the CDR3: TGTGCCACCAGCAGAGACTTAAGCGGGCGAAACACCGGGGAGCTGTTTTTT.